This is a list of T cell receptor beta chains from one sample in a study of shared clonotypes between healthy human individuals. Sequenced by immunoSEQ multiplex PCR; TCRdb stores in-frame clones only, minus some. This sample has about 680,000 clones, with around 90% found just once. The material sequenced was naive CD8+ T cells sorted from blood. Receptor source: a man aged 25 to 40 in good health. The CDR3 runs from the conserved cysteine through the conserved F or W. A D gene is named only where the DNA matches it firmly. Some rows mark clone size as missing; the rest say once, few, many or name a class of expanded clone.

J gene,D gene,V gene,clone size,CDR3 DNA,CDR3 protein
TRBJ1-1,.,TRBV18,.,TGTGCCAGCTCACCTTACGGGGGGAACACTGAAGCTTTCTTT,CASSPYGGNTEAFF
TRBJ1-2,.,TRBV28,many,TGTGCCAGCAGTCTTGAGAACTATGGCTACACCTTC,CASSLENYGYTF
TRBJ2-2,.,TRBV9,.,TGTGCCAGCAGTAATAGCGCGAACACCGGGGAGCTGTTTTTT,CASSNSANTGELFF
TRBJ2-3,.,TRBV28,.,TGTGCCACCAGTTTGATAGATACGCAGTATTTT,CATSLIDTQYF
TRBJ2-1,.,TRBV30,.,TGTGCCTGGAGTCCTCAAGGTGAGCAGTTCTTC,CAWSPQGEQFF
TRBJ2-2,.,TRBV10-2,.,TGCGCCAGCAGTGAGTTTGGAGGGCCCGGGGAGCTGTTTTTT,CASSEFGGPGELFF
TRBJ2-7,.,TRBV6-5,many,TGTGCCAGCAGCCGACTAGAAAACCCATTCTACGAGCAGTACTTC,CASSRLENPFYEQYF
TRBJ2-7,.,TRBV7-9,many,TGTGCCAGCAGCCCCGGAAATGGGGAGCAGTACTTC,CASSPGNGEQYF
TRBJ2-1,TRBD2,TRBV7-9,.,TGTGCCAGCAGCGACGTGCTAGCGGGAGCCTTAGGTGAGCAGTTCTTC,CASSDVLAGALGEQFF
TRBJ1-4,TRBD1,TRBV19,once,TGTGCCAGCCGAGGGAGTTTTACGGGACAGGTCTTTAATGAAAAACTGTTTTTT,CASRGSFTGQVFNEKLFF
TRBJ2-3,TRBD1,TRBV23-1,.,TGCGCCAGCAGTCAATCAGGGGACAGAGTTACAGATACGCAGTATTTT,CASSQSGDRVTDTQYF
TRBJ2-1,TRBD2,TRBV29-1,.,TGCAGCGTTGGGGACGGTCGGGGCCCGAATCCGAGCGGGAACTACAATGAGCAGTTCTTC,CSVGDGRGPNPSGNYNEQFF
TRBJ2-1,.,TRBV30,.,TGTGCCTGGAGGAGGGGACCTGAGCAGTTCTTC,CAWRRGPEQFF
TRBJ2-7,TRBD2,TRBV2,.,TGTGCCAGCAGTGGACCGCTAGCGGGAGTTGAGTACGAGCAGTACTTC,CASSGPLAGVEYEQYF
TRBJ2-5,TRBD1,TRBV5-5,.,TGTGCCAGCAGCTTGGCCCACAGGGGTGTGTTGGAGACCCAGTACTTC,CASSLAHRGVLETQYF
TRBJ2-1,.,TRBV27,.,TGTGCCAGCAGTTTATCGGGCGGCTCTGAGCAGTTCTTC,CASSLSGGSEQFF
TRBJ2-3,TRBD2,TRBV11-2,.,TGTGCCAGCAGCTTATTAGCGGGAGTTCTAAGCACAGATACGCAGTATTTT,CASSLLAGVLSTDTQYF
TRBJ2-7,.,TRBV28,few,TGTGCCAGCAGTCCCACAGACTACGAGCAGTACTTC,CASSPTDYEQYF
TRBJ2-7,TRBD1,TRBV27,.,TGTGCCAGCAGCGGACAGGGGGGACCGGGGCAGTACTTC,CASSGQGGPGQYF
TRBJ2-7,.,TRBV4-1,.,TGCGCCAGCAGCTTCCGGGACAACACCTACGAGCAGTACTTC,CASSFRDNTYEQYF
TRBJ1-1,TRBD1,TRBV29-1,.,TGCAGCGGTACAGGGGGGAACACTGAAGCTTTCTTT,CSGTGGNTEAFF
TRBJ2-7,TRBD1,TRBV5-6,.,TGTGCCAGCAGGTCGGGACAGGCGCGCTACGAGCAGTACTTC,CASRSGQARYEQYF
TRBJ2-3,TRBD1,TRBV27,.,TGTGCCAGCAGTCGGGACAGGTGGATTGATACGCAGTATTTT,CASSRDRWIDTQYF
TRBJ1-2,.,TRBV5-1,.,TGCGCCAGCAGCTTGGCCGGAGGGAACGGCTACACCTTC,CASSLAGGNGYTF
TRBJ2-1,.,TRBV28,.,TGTGCCAGCAGTCCCACCGCTCCGGCTGGTCCCGGGGAGCAGTTCTTC,CASSPTAPAGPGEQFF
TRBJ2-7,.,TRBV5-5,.,TGTGCCAGCAGCTTAGTCGCGGGGACAAATAGATACGAGCAGTACTTC,CASSLVAGTNRYEQYF
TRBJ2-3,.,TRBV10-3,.,TGTGCCATCAGTGAGTCCTTCACAGATACGCAGTATTTT,CAISESFTDTQYF
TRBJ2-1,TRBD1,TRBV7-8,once,TGTGCCAGCAGCTTGACCCCGGGACAGGGTGCCGAAACTAGTTCCGGGCAGTTCTTC,CASSLTPGQGAETSSGQFF
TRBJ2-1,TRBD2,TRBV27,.,TGTGCCAGCAGTTTATTGGGGAGGGGCAACTCCTACAATGAGCAGTTCTTC,CASSLLGRGNSYNEQFF
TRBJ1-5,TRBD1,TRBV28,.,TGTGCCAGCAATCCCGTGGGGGACAGTAATCAGCCCCAGCATTTT,CASNPVGDSNQPQHF
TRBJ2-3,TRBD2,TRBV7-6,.,TGTGCCAGCAGCTTTGCGGGAGGGCCGGATACGCAGTATTTT,CASSFAGGPDTQYF
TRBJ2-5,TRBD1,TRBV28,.,TGTGCCAGCAGTGACAGGGTCGGGGAGACCCAGTACTTC,CASSDRVGETQYF
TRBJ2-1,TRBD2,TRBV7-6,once,TGTGCCAGCAGCCCTCGGACTAGCGGGAGGGGTGAGCAGTTCTTC,CASSPRTSGRGEQFF
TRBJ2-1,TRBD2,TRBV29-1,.,TGCAGCGGCCTCAGAGGACTAGCGGGAGTCCTCCGGGACAATGAGCAGTTCTTC,CSGLRGLAGVLRDNEQFF
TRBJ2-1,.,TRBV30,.,TGTGCCTGGAGTGACAATGAGCAGTTCTTC,CAWSDNEQFF
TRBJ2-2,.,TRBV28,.,TGTGCCAGCAGTGGCAGCTCGGGCACCGGGGAGCTGTTTTTT,CASSGSSGTGELFF
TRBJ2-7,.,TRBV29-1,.,TGCAGCGTTGAAGACCCAGGGGAATCCTACGAGCAGTACTTC,CSVEDPGESYEQYF
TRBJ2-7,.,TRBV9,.,TGTGCCAGCAGCGTCGACGGAACACCCTCCTACGAGCAGTACTTC,CASSVDGTPSYEQYF